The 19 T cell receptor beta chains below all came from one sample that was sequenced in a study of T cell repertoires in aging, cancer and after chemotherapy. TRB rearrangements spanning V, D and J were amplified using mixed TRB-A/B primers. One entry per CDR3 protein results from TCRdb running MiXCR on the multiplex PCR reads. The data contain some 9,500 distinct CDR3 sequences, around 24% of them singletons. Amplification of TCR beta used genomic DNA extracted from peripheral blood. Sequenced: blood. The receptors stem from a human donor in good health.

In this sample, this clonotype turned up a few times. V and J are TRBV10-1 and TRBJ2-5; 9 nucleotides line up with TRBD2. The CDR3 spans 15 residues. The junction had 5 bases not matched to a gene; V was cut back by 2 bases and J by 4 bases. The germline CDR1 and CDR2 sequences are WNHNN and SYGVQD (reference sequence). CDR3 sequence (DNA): TGCGCCAGCAGTGAGAGGGCTAGCGGGACAGAGACCCAGTACTTC. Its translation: CASSERASGTETQYF.

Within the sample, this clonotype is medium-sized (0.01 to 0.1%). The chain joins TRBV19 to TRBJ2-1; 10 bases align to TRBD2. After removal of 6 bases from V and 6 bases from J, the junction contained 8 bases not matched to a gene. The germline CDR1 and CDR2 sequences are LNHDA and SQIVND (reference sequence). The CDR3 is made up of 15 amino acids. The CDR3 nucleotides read TGTGCCAGTAGCAATCAGGCTAGCGGGGGCAATGAGCAGTTCTTC. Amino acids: CASSNQASGGNEQFF.

Written as DNA, the CDR3 is TGTGCCAGCAGGGACAGGGGGCAAGGGGTCAATGAGCAGTTCTTC. It codes for CASRDRGQGVNEQFF. This chain joins TRBV6-5 and TRBJ2-1; 11 bases agree with TRBD1. CDR1 and CDR2 from the germline V gene are MNHEY and SVGAGI. The J segment lost 6 bases and the V segment lost 6 bases, leaving 7 bases of the junction unmatched. The CDR3 is 15 residues long.

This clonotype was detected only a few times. This CDR3 is CASSHDKDGGAGGPVRSYNEQFF. For the CDR3, the DNA is TGTGCCAGCAGTCACGATAAGGACGGTGGAGCGGGAGGGCCAGTAAGATCCTACAATGAGCAGTTCTTC. The chain recombines TRBV6-2 or TRBV6-3 with TRBJ2-1; 10 bases are a match to TRBD2. The ends lost 5 bases at V and 1 base at J; junction bases unmatched: 26. Germline V gene lookup returns CDR1 MNHEY and CDR2 SVGEGT. The CDR3 runs 23 residues.

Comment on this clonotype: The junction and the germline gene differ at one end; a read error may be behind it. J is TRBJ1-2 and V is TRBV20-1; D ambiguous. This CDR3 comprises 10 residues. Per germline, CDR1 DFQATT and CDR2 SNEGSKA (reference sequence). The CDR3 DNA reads TGCAGCGCTAGCGACTATGGCTACAACTTC. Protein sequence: CSASDYGYNF.

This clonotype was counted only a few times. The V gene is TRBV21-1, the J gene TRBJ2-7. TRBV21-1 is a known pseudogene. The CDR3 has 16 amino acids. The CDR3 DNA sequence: TGTGCCAGCAGCAAAGTGCTGGACAGGAGCTCCTACGAGCAGTACTTC. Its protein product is CASSKVLDRSSYEQYF.

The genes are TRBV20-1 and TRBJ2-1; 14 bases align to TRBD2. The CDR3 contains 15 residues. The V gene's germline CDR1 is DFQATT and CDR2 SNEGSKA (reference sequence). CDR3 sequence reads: CSGGLAGEPYNEQFF. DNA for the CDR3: TGCAGCGGGGGACTAGCGGGGGAACCCTACAATGAGCAGTTCTTC.

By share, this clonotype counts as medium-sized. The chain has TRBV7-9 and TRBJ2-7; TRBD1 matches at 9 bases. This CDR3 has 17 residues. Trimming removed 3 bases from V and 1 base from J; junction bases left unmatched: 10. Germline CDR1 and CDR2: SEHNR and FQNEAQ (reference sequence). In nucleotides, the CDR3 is TGTGCCAGCAGCTTGGACAGGGGTGGGAGTTCTTCCTACGAGCAGTACTTC. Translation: CASSLDRGGSSSYEQYF. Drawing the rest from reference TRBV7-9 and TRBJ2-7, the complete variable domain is DTGVSQNPRHKITKRGQNVTFRCDPISEHNRLYWYRQTLGQGPEFLTYFQNEAQLEKSRLLSDRFSAERPKGSFSTLEIQRTEQGDSAMYLCASSLDRGGSSSYEQYFGPGTRLTVT.

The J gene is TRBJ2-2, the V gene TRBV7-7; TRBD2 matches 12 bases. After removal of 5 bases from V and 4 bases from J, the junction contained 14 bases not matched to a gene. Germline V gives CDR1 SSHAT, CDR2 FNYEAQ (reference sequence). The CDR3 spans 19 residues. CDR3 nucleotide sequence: TGTGCCAGCAGCAACCCGACTAGCGGGAGAGCTGGGAGCACCGGGGAGCTGTTTTTT. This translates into CASSNPTSGRAGSTGELFF.

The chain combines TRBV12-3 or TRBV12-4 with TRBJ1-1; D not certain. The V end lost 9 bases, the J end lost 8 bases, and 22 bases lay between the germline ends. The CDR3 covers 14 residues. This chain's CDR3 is CARSPLRGRREAFF. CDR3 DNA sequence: TGTGCCAGAAGCCCTCTCCGGGGAAGGAGAGAAGCTTTCTTT.

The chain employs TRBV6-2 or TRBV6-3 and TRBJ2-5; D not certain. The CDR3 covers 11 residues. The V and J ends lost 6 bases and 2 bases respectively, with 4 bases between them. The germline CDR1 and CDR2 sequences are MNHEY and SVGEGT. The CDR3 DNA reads TGTGCCAGCAGCAAACAAGAGACCCAGTACTTC. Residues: CASSKQETQYF.

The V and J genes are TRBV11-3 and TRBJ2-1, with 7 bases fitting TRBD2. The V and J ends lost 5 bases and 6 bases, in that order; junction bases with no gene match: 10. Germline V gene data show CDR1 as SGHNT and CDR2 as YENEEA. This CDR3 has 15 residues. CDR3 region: CASSAPGTITNEQFF. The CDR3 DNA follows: TGTGCCAGCAGCGCCCCCGGGACTATCACCAATGAGCAGTTCTTC. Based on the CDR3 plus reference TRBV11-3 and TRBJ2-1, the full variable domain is EAGVVQSPRYKIIEKKQPVAFWCNPISGHNTLYWYLQNLGQGPELLIRYENEEAVDDSQLPKDRFSAERLKGVDSTLKIQPAELGDSAVYLCASSAPGTITNEQFFGPGTRLTVL.

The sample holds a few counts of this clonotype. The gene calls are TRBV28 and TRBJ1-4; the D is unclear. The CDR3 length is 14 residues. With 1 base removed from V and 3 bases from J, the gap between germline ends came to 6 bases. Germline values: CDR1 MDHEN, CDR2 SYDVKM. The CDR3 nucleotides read TGTGCCAGCAGTTTATTGTCACCTAATGAAAAACTGTTTTTT. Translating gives CASSLLSPNEKLFF.

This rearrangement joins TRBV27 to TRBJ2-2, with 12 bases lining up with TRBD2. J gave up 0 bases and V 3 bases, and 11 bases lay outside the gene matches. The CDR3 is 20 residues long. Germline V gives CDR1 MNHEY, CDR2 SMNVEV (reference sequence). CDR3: CASSLGGLAGRASNTGELFF. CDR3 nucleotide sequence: TGTGCCAGCAGTTTGGGAGGACTAGCGGGAAGAGCCTCGAACACCGGGGAGCTGTTTTTT.

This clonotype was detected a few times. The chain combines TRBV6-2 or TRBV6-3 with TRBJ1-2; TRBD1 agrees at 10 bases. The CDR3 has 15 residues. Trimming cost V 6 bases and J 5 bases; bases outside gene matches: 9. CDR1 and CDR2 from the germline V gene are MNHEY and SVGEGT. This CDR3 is CASRLPRDRGYGYTF. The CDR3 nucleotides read TGTGCCAGCAGACTTCCTCGGGACAGGGGATATGGCTACACCTTC.

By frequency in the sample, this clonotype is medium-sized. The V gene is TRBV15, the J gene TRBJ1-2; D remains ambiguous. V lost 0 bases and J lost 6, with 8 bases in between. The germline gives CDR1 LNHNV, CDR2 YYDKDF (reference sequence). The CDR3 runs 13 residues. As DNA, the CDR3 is TGTGCCACCAGCAGAGATCCAATAAATGGCTACACCTTC. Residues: CATSRDPINGYTF.

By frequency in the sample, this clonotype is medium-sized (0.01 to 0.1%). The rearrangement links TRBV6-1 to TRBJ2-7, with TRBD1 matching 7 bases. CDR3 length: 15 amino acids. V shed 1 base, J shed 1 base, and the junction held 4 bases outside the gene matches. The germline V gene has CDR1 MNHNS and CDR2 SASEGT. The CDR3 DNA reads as TGTGCCAGCAGTGAAGGGGCAGGGGGATCCTACGAGCAGTACTTC. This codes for CASSEGAGGSYEQYF.

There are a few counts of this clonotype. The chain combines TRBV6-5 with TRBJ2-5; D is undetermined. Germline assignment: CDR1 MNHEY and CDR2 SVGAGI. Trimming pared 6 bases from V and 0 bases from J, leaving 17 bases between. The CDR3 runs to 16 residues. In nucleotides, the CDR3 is TGTGCCAGCAGCCATGTGACTCGCACGGACCAAGAGACCCAGTACTTC. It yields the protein CASSHVTRTDQETQYF.

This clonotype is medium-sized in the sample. The chain's CDR3 is CASSEGRVSEQYF. Written as DNA, the CDR3 is TGCGCCAGCAGTGAGGGCAGGGTAAGCGAGCAGTACTTC. The rearrangement links TRBV10-1 to TRBJ2-7; weak D call: TRBD1 (5 bases). Germline-derived CDR1 and CDR2 are WNHNN and SYGVQD (reference sequence). V lost 2 bases to trimming and J lost 6 bases, with 11 bases between them. This CDR3 is 13 amino acids long.